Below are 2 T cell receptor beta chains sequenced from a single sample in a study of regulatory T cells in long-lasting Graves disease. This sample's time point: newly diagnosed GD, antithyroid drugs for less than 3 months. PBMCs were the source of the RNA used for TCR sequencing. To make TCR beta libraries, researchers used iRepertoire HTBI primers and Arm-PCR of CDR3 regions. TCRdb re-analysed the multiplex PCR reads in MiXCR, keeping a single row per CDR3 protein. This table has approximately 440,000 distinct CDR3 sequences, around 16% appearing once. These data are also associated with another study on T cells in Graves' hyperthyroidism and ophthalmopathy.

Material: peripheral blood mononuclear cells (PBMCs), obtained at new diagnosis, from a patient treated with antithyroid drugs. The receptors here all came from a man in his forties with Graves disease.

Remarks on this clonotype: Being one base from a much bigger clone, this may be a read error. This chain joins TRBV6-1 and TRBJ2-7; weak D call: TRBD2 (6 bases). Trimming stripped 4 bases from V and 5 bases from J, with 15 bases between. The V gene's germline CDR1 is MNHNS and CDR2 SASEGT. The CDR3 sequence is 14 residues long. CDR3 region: CASSAPEGADEQYF. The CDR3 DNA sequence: TGTGCCAGCAGTGCCCCGGAGGGTGCCGACGAGCAGTACTTC.

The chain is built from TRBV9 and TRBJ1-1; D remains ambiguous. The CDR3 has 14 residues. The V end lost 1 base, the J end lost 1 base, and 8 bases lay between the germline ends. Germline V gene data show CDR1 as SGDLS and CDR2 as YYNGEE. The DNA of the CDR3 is TGTGCCAGCAGCGTAAGCCAACAGAACACTGAAGCTTTCTTT. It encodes CASSVSQQNTEAFF.